This TCR beta chain came from a study of blood T cell repertoires in COVID-19. Method: immunoSEQ multiplex PCR; TCRdb's copy keeps in-frame clones and lacks some. The table lists 120,000 to 150,000 clones, approximately 88% of them singletons, with about 5% in the top ten. Losses at the gene ends were 2 bases for V and 4 bases for J; bases not matched to a gene: 4. The CDR3 spans 15 residues. Germline assignment: CDR1 SGHTA and CDR2 FQGTGA. The specimen was peripheral blood. The chain recombines TRBV7-3 with TRBJ2-1; 8 nucleotides match TRBD1. This clonotype was obtained from a human donor in a cohort sampled during active COVID-19. Here the CDR3 DNA reads TGTGCCAGCAGCTTAGGACAGGGTACTTACAATGAGCAGTTCTTC. Residues: CASSLGQGTYNEQFF.